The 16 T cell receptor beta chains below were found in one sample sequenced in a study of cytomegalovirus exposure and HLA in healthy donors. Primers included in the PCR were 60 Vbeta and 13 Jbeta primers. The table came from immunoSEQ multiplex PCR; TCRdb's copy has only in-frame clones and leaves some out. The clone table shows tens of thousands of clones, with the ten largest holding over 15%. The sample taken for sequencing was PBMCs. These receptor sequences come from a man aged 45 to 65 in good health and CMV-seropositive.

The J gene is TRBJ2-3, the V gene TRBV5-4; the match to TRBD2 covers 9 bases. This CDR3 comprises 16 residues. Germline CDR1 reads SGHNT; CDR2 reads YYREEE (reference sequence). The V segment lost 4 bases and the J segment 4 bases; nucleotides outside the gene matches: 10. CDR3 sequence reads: CASSPGVSGSADTQYF. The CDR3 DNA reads TGTGCCAGCAGCCCTGGAGTTAGCGGGAGTGCAGATACGCAGTATTTT.

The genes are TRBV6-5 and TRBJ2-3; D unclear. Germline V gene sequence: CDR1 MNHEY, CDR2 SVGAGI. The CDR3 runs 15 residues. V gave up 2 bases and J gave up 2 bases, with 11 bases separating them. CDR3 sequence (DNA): TGTGCCAGCAGTTACCGGAGTCTGTCCACAGATACGCAGTATTTT. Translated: CASSYRSLSTDTQYF.

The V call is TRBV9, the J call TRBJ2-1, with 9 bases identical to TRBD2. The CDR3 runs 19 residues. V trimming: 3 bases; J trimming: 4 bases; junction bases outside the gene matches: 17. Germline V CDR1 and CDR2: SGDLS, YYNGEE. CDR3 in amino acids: CASSAEFCILAGHYNEQFF. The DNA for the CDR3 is TGTGCCAGCAGCGCCGAGTTTTGCATTCTAGCGGGACATTACAATGAGCAGTTCTTC.

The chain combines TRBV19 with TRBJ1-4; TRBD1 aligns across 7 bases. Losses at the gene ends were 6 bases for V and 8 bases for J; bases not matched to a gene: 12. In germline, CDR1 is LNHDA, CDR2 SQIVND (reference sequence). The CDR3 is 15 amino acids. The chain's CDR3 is CASSTGTALQEKLFF. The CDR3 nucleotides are TGTGCCAGTAGCACAGGGACAGCCCTACAGGAAAAACTGTTTTTT.

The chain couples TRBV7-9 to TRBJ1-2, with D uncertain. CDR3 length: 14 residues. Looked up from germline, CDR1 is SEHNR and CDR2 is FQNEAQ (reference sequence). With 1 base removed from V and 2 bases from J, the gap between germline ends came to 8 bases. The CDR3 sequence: CASSLVAANYGYTF. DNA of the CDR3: TGTGCCAGCAGCTTAGTGGCGGCCAACTATGGCTACACCTTC.

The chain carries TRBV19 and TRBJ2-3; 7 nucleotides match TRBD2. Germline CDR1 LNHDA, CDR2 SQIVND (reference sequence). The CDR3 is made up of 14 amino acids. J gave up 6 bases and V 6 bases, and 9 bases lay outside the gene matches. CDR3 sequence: CASRTTSASDTQYF. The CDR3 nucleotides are TGTGCCAGTAGGACTACTAGCGCCAGCGATACGCAGTATTTT. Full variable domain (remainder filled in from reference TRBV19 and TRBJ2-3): DGGITQSPKYLFRKEGQNVTLSCEQNLNHDAMYWYRQDPGQGLRLIYYSQIVNDFQKGDIAEGYSVSREKKESFPLTVTSAQKNPTAFYLCASRTTSASDTQYFGPGTRLTVL.

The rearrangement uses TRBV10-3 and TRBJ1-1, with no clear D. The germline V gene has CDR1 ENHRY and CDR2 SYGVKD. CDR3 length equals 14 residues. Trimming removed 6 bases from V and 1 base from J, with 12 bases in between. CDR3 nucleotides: TGTGCCATCAGCCCCGCGATCCAGAACACTGAAGCTTTCTTT. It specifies CAISPAIQNTEAFF.

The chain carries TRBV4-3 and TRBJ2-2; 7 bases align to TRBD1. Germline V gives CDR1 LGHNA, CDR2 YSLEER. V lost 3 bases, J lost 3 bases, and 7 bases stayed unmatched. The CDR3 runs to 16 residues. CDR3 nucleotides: TGCGCCAGCAGCCATTTCCGACAGGGCTACACCGGGGAGCTGTTTTTT. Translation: CASSHFRQGYTGELFF.

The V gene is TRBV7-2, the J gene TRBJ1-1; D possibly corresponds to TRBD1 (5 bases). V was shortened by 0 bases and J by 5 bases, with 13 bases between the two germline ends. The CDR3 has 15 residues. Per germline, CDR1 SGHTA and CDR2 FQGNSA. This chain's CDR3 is CASSLARRDKTEAFF. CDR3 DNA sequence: TGTGCCAGCAGCTTAGCGCGCAGGGATAAGACTGAAGCTTTCTTT.

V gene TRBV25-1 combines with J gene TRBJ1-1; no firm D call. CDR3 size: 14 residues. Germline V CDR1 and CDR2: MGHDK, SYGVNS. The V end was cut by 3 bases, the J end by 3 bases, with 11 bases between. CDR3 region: CASSDDRGYTEAFF. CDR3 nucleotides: TGTGCCAGCAGTGATGACCGGGGTTACACTGAAGCTTTCTTT.

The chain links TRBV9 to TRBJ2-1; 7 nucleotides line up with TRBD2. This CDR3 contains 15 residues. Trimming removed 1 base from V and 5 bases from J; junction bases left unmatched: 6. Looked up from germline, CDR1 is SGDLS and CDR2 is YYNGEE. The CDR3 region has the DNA TGTGCCAGCAGCGTAAACCAGCGGGGCCACAATGAGCAGTTCTTC. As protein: CASSVNQRGHNEQFF.

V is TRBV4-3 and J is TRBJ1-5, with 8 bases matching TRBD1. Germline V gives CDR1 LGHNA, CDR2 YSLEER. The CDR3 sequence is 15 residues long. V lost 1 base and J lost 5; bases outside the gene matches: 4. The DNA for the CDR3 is TGCGCCAGCAGCCAAGGGACAGGGCCGGATCAGCCCCAGCATTTT. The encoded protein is CASSQGTGPDQPQHF.

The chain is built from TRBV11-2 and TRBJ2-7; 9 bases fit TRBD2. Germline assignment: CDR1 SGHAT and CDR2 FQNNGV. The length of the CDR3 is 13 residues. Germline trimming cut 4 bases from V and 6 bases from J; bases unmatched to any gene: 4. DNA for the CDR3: TGTGCCAGCAGCTCTCTAGCGGGACCCGAGCAGTACGTC. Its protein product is CASSSLAGPEQYV.

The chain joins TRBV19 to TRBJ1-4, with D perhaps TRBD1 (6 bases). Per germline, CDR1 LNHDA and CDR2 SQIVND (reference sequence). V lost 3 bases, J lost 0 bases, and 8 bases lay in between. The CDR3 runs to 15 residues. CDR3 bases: TGTGCCAGTAGTATCCGGACAGCAACTAATGAAAAACTGTTTTTT. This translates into CASSIRTATNEKLFF.

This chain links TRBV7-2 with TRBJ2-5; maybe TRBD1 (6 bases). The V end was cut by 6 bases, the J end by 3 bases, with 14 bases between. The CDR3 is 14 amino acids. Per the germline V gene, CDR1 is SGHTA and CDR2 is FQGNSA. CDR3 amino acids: CASRSTGLEETQYF. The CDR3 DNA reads TGTGCCAGCAGATCTACAGGGTTAGAAGAGACCCAGTACTTC.

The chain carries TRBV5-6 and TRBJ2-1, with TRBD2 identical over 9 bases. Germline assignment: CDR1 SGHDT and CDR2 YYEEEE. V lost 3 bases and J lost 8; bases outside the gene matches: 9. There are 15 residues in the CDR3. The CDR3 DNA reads TGTGCCAGCAGCTACGGACTAGCGAGGGGGGATGAGCAGTTCTTC. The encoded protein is CASSYGLARGDEQFF.